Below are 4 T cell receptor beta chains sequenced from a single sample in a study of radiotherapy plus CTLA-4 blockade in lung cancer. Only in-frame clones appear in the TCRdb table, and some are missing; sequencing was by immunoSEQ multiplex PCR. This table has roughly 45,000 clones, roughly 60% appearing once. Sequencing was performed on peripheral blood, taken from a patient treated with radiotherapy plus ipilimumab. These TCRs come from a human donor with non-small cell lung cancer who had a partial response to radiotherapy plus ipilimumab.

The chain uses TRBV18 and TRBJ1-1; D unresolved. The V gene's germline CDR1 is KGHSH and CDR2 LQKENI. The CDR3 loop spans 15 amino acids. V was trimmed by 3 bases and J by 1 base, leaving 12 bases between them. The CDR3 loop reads CASSPLQTSNTEAFF. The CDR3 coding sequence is TGTGCCAGCTCACCGTTACAGACATCGAACACTGAAGCTTTCTTT.

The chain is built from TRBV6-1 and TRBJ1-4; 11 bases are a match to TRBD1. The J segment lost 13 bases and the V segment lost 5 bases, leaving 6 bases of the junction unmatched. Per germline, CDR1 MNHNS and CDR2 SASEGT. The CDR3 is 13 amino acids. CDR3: CASSPGTGGGLFF. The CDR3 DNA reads TGTGCCAGCAGTCCTGGGACAGGGGGGGGACTGTTTTTT.

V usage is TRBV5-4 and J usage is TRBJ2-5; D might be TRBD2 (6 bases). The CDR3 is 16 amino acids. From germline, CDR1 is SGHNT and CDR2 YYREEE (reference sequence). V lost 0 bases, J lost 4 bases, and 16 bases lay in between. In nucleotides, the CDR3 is TGTGCCAGCAGCTTGGGTGGGGGGAACGAGGGAGAGACCCAGTACTTC. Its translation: CASSLGGGNEGETQYF.

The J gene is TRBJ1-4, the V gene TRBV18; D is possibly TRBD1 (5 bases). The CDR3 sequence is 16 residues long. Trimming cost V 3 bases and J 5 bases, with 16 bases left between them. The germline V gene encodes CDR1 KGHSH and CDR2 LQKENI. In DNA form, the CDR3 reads TGTGCCAGCTCACCGTCTACCAGACAGCAGAATGAAAAACTGTTTTTT. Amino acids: CASSPSTRQQNEKLFF.